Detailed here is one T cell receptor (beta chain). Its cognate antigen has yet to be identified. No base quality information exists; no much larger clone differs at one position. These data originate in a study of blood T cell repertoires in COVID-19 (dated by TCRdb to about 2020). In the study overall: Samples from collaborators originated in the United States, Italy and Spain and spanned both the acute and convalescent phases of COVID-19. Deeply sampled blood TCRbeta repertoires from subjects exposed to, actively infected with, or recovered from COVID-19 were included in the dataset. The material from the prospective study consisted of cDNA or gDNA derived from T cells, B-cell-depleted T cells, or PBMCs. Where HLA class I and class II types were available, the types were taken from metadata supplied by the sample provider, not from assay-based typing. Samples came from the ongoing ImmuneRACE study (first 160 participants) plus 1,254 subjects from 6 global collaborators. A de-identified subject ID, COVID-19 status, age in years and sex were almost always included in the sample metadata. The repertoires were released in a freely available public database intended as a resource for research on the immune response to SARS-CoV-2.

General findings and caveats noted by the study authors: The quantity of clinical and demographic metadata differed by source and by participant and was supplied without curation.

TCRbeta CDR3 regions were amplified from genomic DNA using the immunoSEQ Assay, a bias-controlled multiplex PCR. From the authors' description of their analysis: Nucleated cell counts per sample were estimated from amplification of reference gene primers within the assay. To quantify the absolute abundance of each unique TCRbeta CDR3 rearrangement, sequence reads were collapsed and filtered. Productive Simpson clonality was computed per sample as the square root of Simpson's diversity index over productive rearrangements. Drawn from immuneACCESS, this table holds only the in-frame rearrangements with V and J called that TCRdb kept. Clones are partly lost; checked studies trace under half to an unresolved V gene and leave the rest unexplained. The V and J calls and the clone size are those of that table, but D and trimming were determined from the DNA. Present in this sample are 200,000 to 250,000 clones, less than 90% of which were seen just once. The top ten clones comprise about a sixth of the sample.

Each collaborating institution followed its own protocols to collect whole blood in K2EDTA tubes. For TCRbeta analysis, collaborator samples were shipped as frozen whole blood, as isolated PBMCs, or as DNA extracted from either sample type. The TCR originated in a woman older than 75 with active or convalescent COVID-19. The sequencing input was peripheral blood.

The DNA sequence is as follows: TGCGCCAGCAGCCAAGCCAACGGCGGGGGGCCTCGAGATACGCAGTATTTT. It is translated as CASSQANGGGPRDTQYF. The rearranged segments are TRBV4-1 and TRBJ2-3; TRBD2 matches 8 bases in the middle. After removal of 1 base from V and 5 bases from J, the junction retains 11 bases not matched to a gene. The CDR3 has 17 amino acids, counting the end cysteine and phenylalanine. Only CDR3 DNA is held: 51 bases, read in frame from base 1. As encoded in the germline V gene, CDR1 is MGHRA while CDR2 is YSYEKL.